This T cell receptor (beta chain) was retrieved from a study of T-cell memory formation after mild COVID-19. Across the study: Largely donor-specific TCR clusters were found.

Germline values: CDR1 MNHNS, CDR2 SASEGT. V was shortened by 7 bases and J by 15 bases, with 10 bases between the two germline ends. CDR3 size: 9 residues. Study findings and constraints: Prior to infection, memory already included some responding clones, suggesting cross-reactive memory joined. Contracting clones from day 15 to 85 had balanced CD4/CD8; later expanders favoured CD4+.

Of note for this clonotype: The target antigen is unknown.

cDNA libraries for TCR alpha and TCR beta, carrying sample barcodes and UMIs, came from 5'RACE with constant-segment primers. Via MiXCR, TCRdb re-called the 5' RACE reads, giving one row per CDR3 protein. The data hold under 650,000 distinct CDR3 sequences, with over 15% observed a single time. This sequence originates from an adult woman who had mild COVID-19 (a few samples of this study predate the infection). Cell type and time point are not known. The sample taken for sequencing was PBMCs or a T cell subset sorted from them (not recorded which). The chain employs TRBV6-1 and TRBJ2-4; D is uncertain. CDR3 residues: CASNPDPYF. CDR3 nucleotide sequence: TGTGCCAGCAATCCCGACCCGTACTTC.